What follows is one T cell receptor (beta chain) and its context. The sample originates from a study of blood T cell repertoires in COVID-19. TCRdb keeps only in-frame clones here, not all; method: immunoSEQ multiplex PCR. The sample yields tens of thousands of clones, 70% to 80% seen once. Germline V CDR1 and CDR2: SGHNT, YYREEE (reference sequence). CDR3 length: 15 amino acids. V shed 0 bases and J 4 bases; nucleotides not matched to a gene: 6. The V and J genes are TRBV5-4 and TRBJ1-1, with 7 bases lining up with TRBD1. Material: peripheral blood. This sequence was found in an older woman with acute or convalescent COVID-19. CDR3 loop: CASSLDNRGATEAFF. The CDR3, as DNA: TGTGCCAGCAGCTTGGACAACAGGGGTGCCACTGAAGCTTTCTTT.